Listed here is a single T cell receptor (delta chain). Its target is not known. This specimen comes from a study of Vδ1+ human thymocytes. Extracted RNA was reverse transcribed into cDNA. Pooled V-gene forward primers with one constant-region reverse primer generated the CDR3 amplicons by multiplex PCR. TCRdb re-processed the multiplex PCR reads via CATT. This repertoire shows under 85,000 delta-chain clones, around 35% found once; its top ten account for around 0.3%. General study results and limits: Bulk data may be misread because of unexpected Vdelta2 sequences. Despite high sort purity, approximately 21% of thymic T cell receptor delta sequences were Vdelta2. In the thymus, TRG and TRD repertoires looked highly polyclonal with Gaussian CDR3 lengths.

The V segment lost 2 bases and the J segment 0 bases; nucleotides outside the gene matches: 17. Germline V lookup: CDR1 TSWWSYY, CDR2 QGS. This CDR3 region has 20 residues. This receptor was obtained from a boy younger than two who had congenital heart surgery. Sequencing was done on a sample of Vdelta1+ gamma-delta thymocytes from the thymus. Indicated subset: FACS-sorted CD3+ TCRalphabeta- TCRVdelta1+ TCRVdelta2- thymocytes. V usage is TRDV1 and J usage is TRDJ1; 8 bases align to TRDD2. CDR3: CALGEVCLPKTTLYTDKLIF. CDR3 DNA sequence: TGTGCTCTTGGGGAAGTTTGCCTTCCTAAAACTACTCTGTACACCGATAAACTCATCTTT.